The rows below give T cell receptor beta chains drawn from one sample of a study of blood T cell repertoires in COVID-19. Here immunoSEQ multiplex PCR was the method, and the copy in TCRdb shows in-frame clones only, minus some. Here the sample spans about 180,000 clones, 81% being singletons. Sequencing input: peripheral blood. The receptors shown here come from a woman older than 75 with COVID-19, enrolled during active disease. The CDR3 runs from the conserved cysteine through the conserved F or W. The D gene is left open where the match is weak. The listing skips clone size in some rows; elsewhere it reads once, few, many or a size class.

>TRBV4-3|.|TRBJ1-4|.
CASSQDSYATNEKLFF
TGCGCCAGCAGCCAAGACTCCTACGCAACTAATGAAAAACTGTTTTTT
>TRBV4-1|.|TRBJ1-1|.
CASSPRDWQHTEAFF
TGCGCCAGCAGCCCGCGGGACTGGCAACACACTGAAGCTTTCTTT
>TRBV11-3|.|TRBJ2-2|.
CASSLRGRNTGELFF
TGTGCCAGCAGCTTGCGGGGCAGAAACACCGGGGAGCTGTTTTTT
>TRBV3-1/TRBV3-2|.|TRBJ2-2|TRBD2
CASSQGLAGITGELFF
TGTGCCAGCAGCCAAGGGCTAGCGGGAATCACCGGGGAGCTGTTTTTT
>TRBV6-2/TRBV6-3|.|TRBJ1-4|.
CASSYRRSASGNEKLFF
TGTGCCAGCAGTTACCGGAGGTCAGCAAGTGGTAATGAAAAACTGTTTTTT
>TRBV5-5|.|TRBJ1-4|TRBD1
CASSLAQTGAPLPNEKLFF
TGTGCCAGCAGCTTGGCGCAAACAGGGGCCCCCCTTCCTAATGAAAAACTGTTTTTT
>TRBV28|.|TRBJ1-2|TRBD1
CASRPQGNYGYTF
TGTGCCAGCAGACCACAGGGGAACTATGGCTACACCTTC
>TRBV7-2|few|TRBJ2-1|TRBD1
CASSSRWTGGHEQFF
TGTGCCAGCAGCTCCAGGTGGACAGGGGGCCATGAGCAGTTCTTC
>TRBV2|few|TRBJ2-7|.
CASSDPRVGEQYF
TGTGCCAGCAGTGACCCGCGTGTCGGCGAGCAGTACTTC
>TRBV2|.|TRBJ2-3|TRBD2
CASRGASGGTDTQYF
TGTGCCAGCAGAGGGGCTAGCGGGGGCACAGATACGCAGTATTTT
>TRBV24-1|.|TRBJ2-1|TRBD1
CATSAGTGGGMGPFF
TGTGCCACCTCAGCCGGGACAGGGGGCGGGATGGGGCCGTTCTTC
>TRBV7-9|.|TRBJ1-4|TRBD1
CASSLVFTGGGGEKLFF
TGTGCCAGCAGCTTAGTCTTCACAGGGGGCGGGGGAGAAAAACTGTTTTTT
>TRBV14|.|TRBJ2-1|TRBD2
CASSRGVAGVGEQFF
TGTGCCAGCAGCCGCGGGGTAGCGGGAGTGGGGGAGCAGTTCTTC
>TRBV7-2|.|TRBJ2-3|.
CASSLVAGAIGDTQYF
TGTGCCAGCAGCTTAGTGGCGGGGGCCATCGGAGATACGCAGTATTTT
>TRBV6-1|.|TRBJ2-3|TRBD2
CASSEAGTSGVGTQYF
TGTGCCAGCAGTGAAGCTGGGACTAGCGGGGTGGGTACGCAGTATTTT
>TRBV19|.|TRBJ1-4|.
CASRHKFATNEKLFF
TGTGCCAGTAGGCACAAATTCGCAACTAATGAAAAACTGTTTTTT
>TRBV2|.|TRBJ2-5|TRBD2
CASSPLAGEQETQYF
TGTGCCAGCAGCCCCCTAGCGGGAGAGCAAGAGACCCAGTACTTC
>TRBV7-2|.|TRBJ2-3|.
CASSLVGGGRNTQYF
TGTGCCAGCAGCTTAGTTGGCGGGGGCCGAAATACGCAGTATTTT
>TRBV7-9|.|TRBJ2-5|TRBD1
CASSSFGQEETQYF
TGTGCCAGCAGCTCTTTTGGACAGGAAGAGACCCAGTACTTC
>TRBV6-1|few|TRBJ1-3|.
CASSEVSGVSGNTIYF
TGTGCCAGCAGTGAAGTGTCAGGGGTGTCCGGAAACACCATATATTTT
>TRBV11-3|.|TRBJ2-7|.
CASSPDRITYEQYF
TGTGCCAGCAGCCCCGACAGGATCACCTACGAGCAGTACTTC
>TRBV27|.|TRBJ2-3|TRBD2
CASSVRDSPSGSRSTDTQYF
TGTGCCAGCAGTGTAAGGGACAGCCCTAGCGGGAGTAGGAGCACAGATACGCAGTATTTT
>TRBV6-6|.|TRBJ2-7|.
CASTPSRGTYEQYF
TGTGCCAGCACCCCGAGCCGGGGGACCTACGAGCAGTACTTC
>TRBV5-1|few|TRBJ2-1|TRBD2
CASSLGGGSYNEQFF
TGCGCCAGCAGCTTGGGCGGGGGGTCCTACAATGAGCAGTTCTTC
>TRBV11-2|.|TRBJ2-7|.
CASRTGTDAYEQYF
TGTGCCAGCAGGACCGGGACTGACGCCTACGAGCAGTACTTC
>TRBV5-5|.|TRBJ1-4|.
CASSSTGGANEKLFF
TGTGCCAGCAGCTCGACTGGGGGGGCTAATGAAAAACTGTTTTTT
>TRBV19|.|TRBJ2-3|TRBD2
CASSIPLAGETDTQYF
TGTGCCAGTAGTATTCCCCTAGCGGGGGAAACAGATACGCAGTATTTT